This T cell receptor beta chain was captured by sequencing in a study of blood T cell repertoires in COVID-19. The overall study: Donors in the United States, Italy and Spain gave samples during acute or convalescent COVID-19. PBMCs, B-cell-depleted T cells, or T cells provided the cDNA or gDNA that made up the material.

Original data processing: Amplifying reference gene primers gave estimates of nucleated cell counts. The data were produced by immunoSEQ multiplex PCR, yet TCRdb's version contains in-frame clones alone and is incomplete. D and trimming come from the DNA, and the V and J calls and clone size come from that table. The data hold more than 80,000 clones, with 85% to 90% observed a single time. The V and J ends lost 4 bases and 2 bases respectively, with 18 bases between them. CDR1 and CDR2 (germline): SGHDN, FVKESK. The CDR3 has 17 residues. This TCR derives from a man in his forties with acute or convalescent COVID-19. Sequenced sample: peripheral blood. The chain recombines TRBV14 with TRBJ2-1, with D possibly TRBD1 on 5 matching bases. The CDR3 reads CASSPPPAGLTYNEQFF. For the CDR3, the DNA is TGTGCCAGCAGCCCCCCCCCGGCAGGGCTGACCTACAATGAGCAGTTCTTC.